The 10 T cell receptor beta chains given below trace back to one sample, sequenced in a study of CXCR3-negative and CXCR3-positive naive CD8 T cells. The authors prepared UMI-labeled TRB cDNA libraries by 5' RACE. With the 5' RACE reads reprocessed, TCRdb shows one record per CDR3 protein and no DNA. The record lists under 55,000 distinct CDR3 sequences, of which the ten most abundant hold roughly a tenth. The sample taken for sequencing was memory CD8+ T cells from blood. The receptors derive from a human donor in good health. Some clones in this sample may be carry-over from other donors' samples.

V is TRBV3-1 and J is TRBJ1-2. The CDR3 is 14 residues long. CDR1 is LGHDT, CDR2 YNNKEL, per germline (reference sequence). This CDR3 is CASSQGSAAYGYTF.

The chain combines TRBV7-9 with TRBJ1-4. Germline loops: CDR1 SEHNR, CDR2 FQNEAQ (reference sequence). This CDR3 has 16 residues. CDR3 sequence: CASSPIRVGWNEKLFF.

CDR3 loop: CASSQGRVLAGADTQYF. The chain employs TRBV4-3 and TRBJ2-3; with no DNA, the TCRdb D assignment of TRBD2 cannot be verified. Germline-derived CDR1 and CDR2 are LGHNA and YSLEER. CDR3 length: 17 residues.

This chain joins TRBV5-1 and TRBJ2-1; TCRdb outputs TRBD2, but without DNA this stays unchecked. Germline CDR1 reads SGHRS; CDR2 reads YFSETQ. This CDR3 region has 16 residues. The CDR3 region is CASSSKTSVSYNEQFF. The whole variable domain, filled in from reference TRBV5-1 and TRBJ2-1, reads KAGVTQTPRYLIKTRGQQVTLSCSPISGHRSVSWYQQTPGQGLQFLFEYFSETQRNKGNFPGRFSGRQFSNSRSEMNVSTLELGDSALYLCASSSKTSVSYNEQFFGPGTRLTVL.

The chain employs TRBV3-1 and TRBJ2-3; TCRdb proposes TRBD2, but this gene call is untestable without DNA. CDR1 and CDR2 from the germline V gene are LGHDT and YNNKEL (reference sequence). The length of the CDR3 is 17 residues. This chain's CDR3 is CASSQDSTVPPTDTQYF.

The V and J genes are TRBV20-1 and TRBJ2-7; the D call from TCRdb, TRBD1, cannot be confirmed without DNA. Germline lookup yields CDR1 DFQATT and CDR2 SNEGSKA (reference sequence). The CDR3 is made up of 13 amino acids. CDR3 sequence reads: CSAQGERDYEQYF.

The rearrangement joins TRBV4-3 to TRBJ2-7; no DNA is available, so the TRBD2 call from TCRdb remains unchecked. The CDR3 length is 13 residues. In germline, CDR1 is LGHNA, CDR2 YSLEER. The CDR3 spells CASSQEGASQQYF.

The chain joins TRBV7-9 to TRBJ2-7; TCRdb's assignment of TRBD1 cannot be checked, as there is no DNA. CDR3 size: 13 residues. The V gene's germline CDR1 is SEHNR and CDR2 FQNEAQ (reference sequence). This CDR3 is CASSLGRTYEQYF.

This chain joins TRBV29-1 and TRBJ2-3; the D call from TCRdb, TRBD2, cannot be confirmed without DNA. This CDR3 has 17 amino acids. Germline CDR1 is SQVTM and CDR2 is ANQGSEA. The CDR3 sequence is CSVEGLAGDLATDTQYF.

This chain links TRBV5-4 with TRBJ1-6. CDR1 and CDR2 (germline): SGHNT, YYREEE (reference sequence). The CDR3 consists of 15 residues. The CDR3 loop is CASSLTPSGNSPLHF.